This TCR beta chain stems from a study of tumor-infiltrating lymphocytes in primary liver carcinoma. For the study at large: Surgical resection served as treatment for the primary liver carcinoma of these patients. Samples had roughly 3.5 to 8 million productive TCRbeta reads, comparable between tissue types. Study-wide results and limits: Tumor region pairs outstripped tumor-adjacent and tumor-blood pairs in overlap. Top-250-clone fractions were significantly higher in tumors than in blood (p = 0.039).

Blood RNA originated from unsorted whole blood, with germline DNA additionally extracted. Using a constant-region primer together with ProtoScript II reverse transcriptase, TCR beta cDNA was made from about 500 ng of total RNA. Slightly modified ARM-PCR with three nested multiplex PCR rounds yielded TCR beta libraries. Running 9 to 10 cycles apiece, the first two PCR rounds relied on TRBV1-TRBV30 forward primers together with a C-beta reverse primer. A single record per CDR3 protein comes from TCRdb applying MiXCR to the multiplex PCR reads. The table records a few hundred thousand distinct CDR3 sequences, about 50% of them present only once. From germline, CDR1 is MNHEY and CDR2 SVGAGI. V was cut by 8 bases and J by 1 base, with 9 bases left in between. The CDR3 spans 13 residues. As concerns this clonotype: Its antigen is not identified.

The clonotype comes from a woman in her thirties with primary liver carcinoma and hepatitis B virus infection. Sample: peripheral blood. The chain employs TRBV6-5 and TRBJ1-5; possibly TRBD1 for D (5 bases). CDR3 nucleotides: TGTGCCAGCTCCCAGGGCAGCAATCAGCCCCAGCATTTT. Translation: CASSQGSNQPQHF.